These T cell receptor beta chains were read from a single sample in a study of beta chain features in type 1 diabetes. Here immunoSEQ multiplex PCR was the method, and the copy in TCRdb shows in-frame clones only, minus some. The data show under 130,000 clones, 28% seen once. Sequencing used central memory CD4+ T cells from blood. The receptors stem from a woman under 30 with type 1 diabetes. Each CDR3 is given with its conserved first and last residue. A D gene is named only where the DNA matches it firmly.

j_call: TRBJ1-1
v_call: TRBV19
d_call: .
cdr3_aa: CASSRGSEAFF

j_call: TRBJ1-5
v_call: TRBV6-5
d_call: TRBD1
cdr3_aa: CASARTGNQPQHF

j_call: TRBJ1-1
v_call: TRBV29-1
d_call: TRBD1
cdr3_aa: CSVVGTGLNTEAFF

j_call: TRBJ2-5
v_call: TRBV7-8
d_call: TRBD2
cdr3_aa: CASSSGLAVQTQYF

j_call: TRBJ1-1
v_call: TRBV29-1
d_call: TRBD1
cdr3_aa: CSNSQGQQAFF

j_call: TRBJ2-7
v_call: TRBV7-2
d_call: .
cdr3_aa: CASSPELYEQYF

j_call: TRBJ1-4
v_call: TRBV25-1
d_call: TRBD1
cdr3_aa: CASSDWGQRYEKLFF

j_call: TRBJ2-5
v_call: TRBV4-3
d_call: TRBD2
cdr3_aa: CASSQDPGTMQETQYF

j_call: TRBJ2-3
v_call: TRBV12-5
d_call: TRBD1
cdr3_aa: CASGSLGQLLHTDTQYF

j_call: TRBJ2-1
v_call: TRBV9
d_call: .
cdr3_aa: CASSVEVGVLNEQFF

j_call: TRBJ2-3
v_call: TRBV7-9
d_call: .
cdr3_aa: CASSSDRLSTDTQYF

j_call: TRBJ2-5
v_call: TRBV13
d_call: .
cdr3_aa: CASSPGTALETQYF

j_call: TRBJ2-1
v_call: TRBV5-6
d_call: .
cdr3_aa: CASSSQSGINNEQFF

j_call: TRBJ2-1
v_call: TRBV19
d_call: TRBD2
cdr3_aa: CASSIKAGGVEQFF

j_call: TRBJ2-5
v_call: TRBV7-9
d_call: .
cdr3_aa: CASSFGTGQETQYF

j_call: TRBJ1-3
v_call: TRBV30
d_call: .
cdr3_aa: CAWSRGTGNTIYF

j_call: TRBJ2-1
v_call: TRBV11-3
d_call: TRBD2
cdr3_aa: CASSPRNIAGGKDEQFF

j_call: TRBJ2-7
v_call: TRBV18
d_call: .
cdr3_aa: CASSPDQGKGEQYF

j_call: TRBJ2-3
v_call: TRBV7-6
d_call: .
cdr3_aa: CASSSYLGSTDTQYF

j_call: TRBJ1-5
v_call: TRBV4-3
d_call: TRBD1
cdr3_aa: CASSQEVGGHQPQHF

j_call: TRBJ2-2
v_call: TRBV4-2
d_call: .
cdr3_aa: CASSTLTGANTGELFF

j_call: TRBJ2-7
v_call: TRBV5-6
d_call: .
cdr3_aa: CASSLGARPREGYEQYF

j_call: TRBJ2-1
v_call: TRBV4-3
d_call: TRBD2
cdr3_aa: CASSQDPPGTSGINEQFF

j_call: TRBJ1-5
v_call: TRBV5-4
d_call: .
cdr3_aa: CASSLGPYSNQPQHF

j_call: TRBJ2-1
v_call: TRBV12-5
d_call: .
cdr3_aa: CASGHDSTQFF

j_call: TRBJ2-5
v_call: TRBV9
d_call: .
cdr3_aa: CASSPPGVQETQYF

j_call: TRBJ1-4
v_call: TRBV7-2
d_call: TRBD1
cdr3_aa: CASSLVGTGSYNEKLFF

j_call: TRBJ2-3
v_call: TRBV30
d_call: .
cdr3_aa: CAWSVRVTDTQYF

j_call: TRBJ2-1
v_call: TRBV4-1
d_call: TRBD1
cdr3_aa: CASSRQQGQGGYNEQFF

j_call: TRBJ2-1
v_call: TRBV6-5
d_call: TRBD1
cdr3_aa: CASSFNRGTEQFF

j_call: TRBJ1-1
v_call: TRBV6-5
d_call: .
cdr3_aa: CASSELWNTEAFF

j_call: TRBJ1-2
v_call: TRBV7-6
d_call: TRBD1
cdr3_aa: CASSLGDRGYGYTF

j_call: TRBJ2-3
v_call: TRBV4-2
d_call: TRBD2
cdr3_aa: CASSQTTSGRLSAQYF

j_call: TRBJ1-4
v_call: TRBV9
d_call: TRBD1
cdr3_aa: CASSRWDSSPNEKLFF

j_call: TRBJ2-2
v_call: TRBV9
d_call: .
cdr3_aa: CASSGNSHTGELFF

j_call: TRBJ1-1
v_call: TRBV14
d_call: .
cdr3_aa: CASSPFQGPSAFF

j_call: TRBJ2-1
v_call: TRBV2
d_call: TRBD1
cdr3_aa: CANAIGQGARNEQFF

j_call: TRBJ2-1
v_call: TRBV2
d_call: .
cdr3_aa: CAGSDRPSSYNEQFF

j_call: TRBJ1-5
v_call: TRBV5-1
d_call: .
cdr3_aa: CASSLLPGQPQHF

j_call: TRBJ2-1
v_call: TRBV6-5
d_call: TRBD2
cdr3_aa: CASSRTSGRLEQFF

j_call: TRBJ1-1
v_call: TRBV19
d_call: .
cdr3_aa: CASSSLAGLGTEAFF

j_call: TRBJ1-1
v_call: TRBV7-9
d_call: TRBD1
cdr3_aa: CASRYGTDNTEAFF

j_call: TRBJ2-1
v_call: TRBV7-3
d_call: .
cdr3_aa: CASSPGGGVNEQFF

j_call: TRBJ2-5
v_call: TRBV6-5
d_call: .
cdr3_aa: CASSYLVSQETQYF

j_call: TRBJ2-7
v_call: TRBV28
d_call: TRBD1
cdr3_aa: CASSTGQGNAYEQYF